This T cell receptor beta chain is from a study of lymphopenia after photon versus proton radiotherapy. The data were produced by immunoSEQ multiplex PCR, yet TCRdb's version contains in-frame clones alone and is incomplete. The table has tens of thousands of clones, around four fifths seen once. Study-wide results and caveats: Relative stability marked proton patients; photon patients lost diversity and naive cells. Post-nadir TCR diversity decline inversely tracked overall survival among those who died. Oligoclonal CD8+ Temra expansion after nadir drove photon patients' diversity drop.

The CDR3 spans 14 residues. After removal of 3 bases from V and 7 bases from J, the junction contained 5 bases not matched to a gene. CDR1 and CDR2 (germline): LGHNA, YSLEER. In its sample, this clone was seen a few times. No antigen is known for it. The sample was peripheral blood, taken from a patient treated with proton-based radiotherapy. This clonotype was sampled from an older woman with pancreatic cancer. The chain joins TRBV4-3 to TRBJ2-5; 10 nucleotides agree with TRBD1. The chain's CDR3 is CASSQETGGGTQYF. The DNA for the CDR3 is TGCGCCAGCAGCCAGGAGACAGGGGGCGGGACCCAGTACTTC.